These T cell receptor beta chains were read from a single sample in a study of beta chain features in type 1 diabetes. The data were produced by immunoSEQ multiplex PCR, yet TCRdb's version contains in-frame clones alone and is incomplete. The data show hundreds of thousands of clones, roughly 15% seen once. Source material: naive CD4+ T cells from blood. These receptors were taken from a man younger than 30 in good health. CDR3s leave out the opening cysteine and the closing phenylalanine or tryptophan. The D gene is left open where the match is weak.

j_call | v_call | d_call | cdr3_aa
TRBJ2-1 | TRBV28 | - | ASSSRGRGTNEQF
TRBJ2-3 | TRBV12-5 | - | ASGGLVGTQY
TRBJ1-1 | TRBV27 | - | ASSLGISLTTEAF
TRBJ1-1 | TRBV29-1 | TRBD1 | SVARGPNTEAF
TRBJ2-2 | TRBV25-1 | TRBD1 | ATKDRGLTGELF
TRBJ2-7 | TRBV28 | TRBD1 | ASSLPLGQGSYEQY
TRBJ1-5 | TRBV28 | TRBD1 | ASRSRDRRIQPQH
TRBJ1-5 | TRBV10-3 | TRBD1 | AISNSGGRNQPQH
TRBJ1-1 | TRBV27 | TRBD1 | ASSWGGQMNTEAF
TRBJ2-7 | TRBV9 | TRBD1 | ASSVGDRGRRKTYEQY
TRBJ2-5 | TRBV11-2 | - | ASSPTGLETQY
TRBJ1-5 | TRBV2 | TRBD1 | ASAETGGIYQPQH
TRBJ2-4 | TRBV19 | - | ASSTRGVQNIQY
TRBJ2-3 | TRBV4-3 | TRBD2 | ASSQGPSGSRDTQY
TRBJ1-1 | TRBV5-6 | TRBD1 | ASSLGDRARNTEAF
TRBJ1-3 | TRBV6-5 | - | ASRLGRTFGNTIY
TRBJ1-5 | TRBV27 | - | ASSPWTAYSNQPQH
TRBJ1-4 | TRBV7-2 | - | ASSPRGGGGNEKLF
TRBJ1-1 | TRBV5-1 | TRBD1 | ASTHGQGDTEAF
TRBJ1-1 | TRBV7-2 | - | ASSLVGDMNTEAF
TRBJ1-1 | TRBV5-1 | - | ASSPLAGTEAF
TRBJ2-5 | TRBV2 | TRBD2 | ASIRLAGGEGETQY
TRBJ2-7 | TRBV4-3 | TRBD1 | ASSPGQGLGEQY
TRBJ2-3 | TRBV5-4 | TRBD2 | ASSSSGYSTDTQY
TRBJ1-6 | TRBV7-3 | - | ASRRGDNSPLH
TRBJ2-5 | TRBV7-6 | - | ASSRRPGGVETQY
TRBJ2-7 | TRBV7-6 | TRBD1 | ASSGYGTGVSYEQY
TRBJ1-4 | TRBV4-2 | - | ASSQDAAAINEKLF
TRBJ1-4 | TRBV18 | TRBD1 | ASSSRQGATNEKLF
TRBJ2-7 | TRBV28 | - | ASSRSYEQY
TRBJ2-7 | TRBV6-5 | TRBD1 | ASSYSYRGGYEQY
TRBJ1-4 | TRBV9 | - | ASAEGQVGEKLF
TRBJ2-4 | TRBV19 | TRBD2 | ASSATSRDIQY
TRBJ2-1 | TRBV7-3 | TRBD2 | ASSSKTSGDNEQF
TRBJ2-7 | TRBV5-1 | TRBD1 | ASSLRQGIEQY
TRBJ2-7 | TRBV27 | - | ASSLGRTYEQY
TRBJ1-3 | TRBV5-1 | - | ASSGWTGSGNTIY
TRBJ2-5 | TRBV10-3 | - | AIGMAETQY
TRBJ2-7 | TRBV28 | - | ASSRSGSYEQY
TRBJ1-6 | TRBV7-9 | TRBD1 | ASSPWTGMVSPLH
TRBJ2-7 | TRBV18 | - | ASSAGARGVYEQY
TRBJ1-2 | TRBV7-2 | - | ASSFATRRGYT
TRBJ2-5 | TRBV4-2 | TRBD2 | ASSQDPGGTQETQY
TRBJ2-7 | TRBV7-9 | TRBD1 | ASSRAGTGPHEQY
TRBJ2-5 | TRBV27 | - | ASSPLPAVGETQY
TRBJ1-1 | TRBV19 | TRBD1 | ASSMGQAQRRTEAF
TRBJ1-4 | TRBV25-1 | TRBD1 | ASSNSVQGKGNEKLF
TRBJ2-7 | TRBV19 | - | ASRAGSAYEQY
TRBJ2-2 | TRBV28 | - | ASSSMQGAAGELF
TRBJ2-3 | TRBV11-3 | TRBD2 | ASSPGLVTGTDTQY
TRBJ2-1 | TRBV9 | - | ASSRDNYNEQF
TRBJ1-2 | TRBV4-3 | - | ASSQIPTDYGYT
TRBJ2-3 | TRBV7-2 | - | ASRRLSTDTQY
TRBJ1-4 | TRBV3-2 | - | LGGEKLF
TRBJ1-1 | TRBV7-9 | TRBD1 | ASSLTGLNTEAF
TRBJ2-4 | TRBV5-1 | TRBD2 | ASSSQPQRGGTGAKNIQY
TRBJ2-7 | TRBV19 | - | ASSIVWGYYEQY
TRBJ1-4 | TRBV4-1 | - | ASSQAPGNEKLF
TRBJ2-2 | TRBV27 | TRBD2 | ASSHRTSGRVLNTGELF
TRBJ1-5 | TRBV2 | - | ASRRGLFNQPQH